This T cell receptor beta chain is from a study of blood T cell repertoires in COVID-19 (dated by TCRdb to 2020 to 2022). Concerning the study at large: The collaborator samples originated in the United States, Italy and Spain and spanned the acute and convalescent phases of COVID-19. Where available, HLA class I and class II types were obtained from metadata supplied by the sample provider rather than from assay-based typing. The sample metadata nearly always contained a de-identified subject ID, COVID-19 status, age in years and sex. The repertoires were released in a freely available public database meant as a resource for research on the immune response to SARS-CoV-2. The prospective study material was composed of cDNA or gDNA derived from T cells, B-cell-depleted T cells, or PBMCs. Samples came from the ongoing ImmuneRACE study (first 160 participants) plus 1,254 subjects from 6 global collaborators. Deeply sampled blood TCRbeta repertoires from subjects exposed to, actively infected with, or recovered from COVID-19 were included in the dataset. Results the study describes overall, beyond this receptor: The quantity of clinical and demographic metadata differed by source and by participant and was supplied without curation.

TCRbeta CDR3 regions were amplified from genomic DNA using the immunoSEQ Assay, a bias-controlled multiplex PCR. From the authors' description of their analysis: Nucleated cell counts per sample were estimated from amplification of reference gene primers within the assay. To quantify the absolute abundance of each unique TCRbeta CDR3 rearrangement, sequence reads were collapsed and filtered. For each sample, productive Simpson clonality was calculated as the square root of Simpson's diversity index across productive rearrangements. Here the immuneACCESS table is served through TCRdb, limited to in-frame sequences with V and J called. Missing clones are a known gap in these copies; in checked studies unresolved V genes cover under half, and the rest lacks a known reason. D and trimming come from the DNA, and the V and J calls and clone size come from that table. Within this sample are 250,000 to 300,000 clones, with roughly 80% of them counted one time only. The ten largest clones represent under 5% of the sample.

This clone was seen a single time. Its binding antigen is unknown. No quality values exist for individual bases; no much larger clone is one base distant. V is shortened by 1 base, J by 3 bases, and the region joining them spans 6 bases. There are 13 amino acids in the CDR3, from cysteine to phenylalanine inclusive. The DNA shown is the 39-base CDR3, in frame from base 1. CDR1 and CDR2 are read off the germline V gene (reference sequence) as SGHNT and YYREEE. In the prospective study, participants were about 18 to 89 years old, resided in 20 to 30 geographic areas of the United States, and were enrolled through a virtual design. Cohort assignment in the prospective study relied on participant-reported clinical history from a screening survey and a study questionnaire. In the prospective study, mobile phlebotomists collected whole blood, serum and a nasopharyngeal or oropharyngeal swab from each participant. Over a roughly two-month period, participants in the prospective study had the option of providing additional blood draws and questionnaires. Before DNA extraction, blood samples from the prospective study were shipped at room temperature or frozen.

The specimen was PBMCs or T cells enriched from blood (not recorded which). This clonotype originated in a man aged 25 to 40 with acute COVID-19. The V gene is TRBV5-4 and the J gene is TRBJ2-3; a confident D gene designation cannot be given. The DNA reads as follows: TGTGCCAGCAGCTTGATAAAAACAGATACGCAGTATTTT. It translates as CASSLIKTDTQYF.